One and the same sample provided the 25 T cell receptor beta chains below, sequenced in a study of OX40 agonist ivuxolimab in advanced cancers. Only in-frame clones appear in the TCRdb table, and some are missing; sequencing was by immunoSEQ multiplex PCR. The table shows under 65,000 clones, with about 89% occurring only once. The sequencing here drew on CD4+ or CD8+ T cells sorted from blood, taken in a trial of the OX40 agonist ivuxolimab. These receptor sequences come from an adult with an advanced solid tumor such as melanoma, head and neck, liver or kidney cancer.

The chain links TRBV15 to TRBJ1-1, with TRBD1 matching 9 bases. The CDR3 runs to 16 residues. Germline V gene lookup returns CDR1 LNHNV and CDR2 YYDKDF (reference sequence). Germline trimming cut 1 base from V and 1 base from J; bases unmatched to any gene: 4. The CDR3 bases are TGTGCCACCAGCAGAGGTGGGGACAGGGCGAACACTGAAGCTTTCTTT. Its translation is CATSRGGDRANTEAFF.

The DNA of the CDR3 is TGTGCCAGCAGCTTAGAGTGGGCGACAGGGGGGGCCGGGGAGCTGTTTTTT. Residues: CASSLEWATGGAGELFF. This sequence joins TRBV11-2 and TRBJ2-2; 9 nucleotides line up with TRBD1. V shed 0 bases, J shed 6 bases, and the junction held 8 bases outside the gene matches. Germline V lookup: CDR1 SGHAT, CDR2 FQNNGV. This CDR3 has 17 amino acids.

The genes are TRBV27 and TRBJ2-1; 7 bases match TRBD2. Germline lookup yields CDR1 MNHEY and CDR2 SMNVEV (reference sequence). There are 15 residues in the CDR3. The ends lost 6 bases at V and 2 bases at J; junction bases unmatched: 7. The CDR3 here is CASRPLAGAYNEQFF. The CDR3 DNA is TGTGCCAGCAGGCCCCTGGCGGGGGCCTACAATGAGCAGTTCTTC.

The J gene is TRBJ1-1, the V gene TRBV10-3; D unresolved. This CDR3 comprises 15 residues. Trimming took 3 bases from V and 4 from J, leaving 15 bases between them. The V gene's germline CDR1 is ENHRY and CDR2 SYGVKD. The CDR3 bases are TGTGCCATCAGTGACGGCAGCGTGACAAGCACTGAAGCTTTCTTT. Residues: CAISDGSVTSTEAFF.

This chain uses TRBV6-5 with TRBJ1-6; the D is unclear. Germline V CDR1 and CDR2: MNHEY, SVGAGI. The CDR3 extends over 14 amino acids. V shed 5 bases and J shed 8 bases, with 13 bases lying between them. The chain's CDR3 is CASSPETGYSPLHF. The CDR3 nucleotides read TGTGCCAGCAGTCCCGAGACGGGCTATTCACCCCTCCACTTT.

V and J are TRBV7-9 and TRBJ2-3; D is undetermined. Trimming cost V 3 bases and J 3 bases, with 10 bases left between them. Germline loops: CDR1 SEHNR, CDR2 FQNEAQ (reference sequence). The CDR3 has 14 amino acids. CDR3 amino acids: CASSLWTATDTQYF. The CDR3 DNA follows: TGTGCCAGCAGCTTGTGGACGGCTACAGATACGCAGTATTTT. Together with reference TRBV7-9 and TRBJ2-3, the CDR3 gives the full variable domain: DTGVSQNPRHKITKRGQNVTFRCDPISEHNRLYWYRQTLGQGPEFLTYFQNEAQLEKSRLLSDRFSAERPKGSFSTLEIQRTEQGDSAMYLCASSLWTATDTQYFGPGTRLTVL.

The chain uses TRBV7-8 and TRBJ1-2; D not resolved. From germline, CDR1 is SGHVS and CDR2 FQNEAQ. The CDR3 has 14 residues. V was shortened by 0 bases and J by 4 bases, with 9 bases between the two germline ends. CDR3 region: CASSLAPGSYGYTF. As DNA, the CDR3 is TGTGCCAGCAGCTTAGCCCCCGGCAGCTATGGCTACACCTTC.

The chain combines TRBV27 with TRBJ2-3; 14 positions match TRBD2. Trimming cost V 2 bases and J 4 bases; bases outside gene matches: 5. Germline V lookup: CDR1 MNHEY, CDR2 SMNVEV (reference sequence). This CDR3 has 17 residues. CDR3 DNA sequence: TGTGCCAGCAGTTTACTCGGGACTAGCGGGGGTTCAGATACGCAGTATTTT. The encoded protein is CASSLLGTSGGSDTQYF.

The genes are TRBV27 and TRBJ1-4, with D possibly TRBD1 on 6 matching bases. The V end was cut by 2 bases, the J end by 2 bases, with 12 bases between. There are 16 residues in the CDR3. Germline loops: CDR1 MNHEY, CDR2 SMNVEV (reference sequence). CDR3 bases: TGTGCCAGCAGTTTACCTCACAGGGCGACTAATGAAAAACTGTTTTTT. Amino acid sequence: CASSLPHRATNEKLFF.

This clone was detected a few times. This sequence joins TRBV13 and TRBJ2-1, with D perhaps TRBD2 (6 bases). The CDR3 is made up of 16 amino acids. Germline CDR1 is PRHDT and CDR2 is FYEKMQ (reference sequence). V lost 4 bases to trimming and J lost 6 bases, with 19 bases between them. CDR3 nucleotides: TGTGCCAGCAGCTCGGGCGGCGGGGCGTATTTCAATGAGCAGTTCTTC. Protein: CASSSGGGAYFNEQFF.

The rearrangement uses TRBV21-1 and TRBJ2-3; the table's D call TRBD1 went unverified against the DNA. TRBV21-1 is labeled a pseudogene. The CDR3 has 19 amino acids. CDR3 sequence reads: CASSKALGSTAGCTDTQYF. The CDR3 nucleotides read TGTGCCAGCAGCAAAGCGCTAGGAAGTACTGCAGGGTGCACAGATACGCAGTATTTT.

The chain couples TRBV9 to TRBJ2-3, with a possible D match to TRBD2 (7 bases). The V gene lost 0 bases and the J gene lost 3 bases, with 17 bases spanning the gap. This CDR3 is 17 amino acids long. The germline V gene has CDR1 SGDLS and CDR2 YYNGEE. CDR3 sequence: CASSVEGGRGLTDTQYF. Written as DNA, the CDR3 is TGTGCCAGCAGCGTAGAGGGTGGGCGGGGGCTGACAGATACGCAGTATTTT.

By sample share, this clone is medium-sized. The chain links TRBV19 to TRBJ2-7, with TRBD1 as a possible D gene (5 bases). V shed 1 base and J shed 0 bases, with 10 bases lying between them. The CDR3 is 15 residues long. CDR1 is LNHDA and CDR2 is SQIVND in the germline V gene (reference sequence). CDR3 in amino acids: CASSIVDDSSYEQYF. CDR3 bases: TGTGCCAGTAGTATAGTTGATGACAGCTCCTACGAGCAGTACTTC.

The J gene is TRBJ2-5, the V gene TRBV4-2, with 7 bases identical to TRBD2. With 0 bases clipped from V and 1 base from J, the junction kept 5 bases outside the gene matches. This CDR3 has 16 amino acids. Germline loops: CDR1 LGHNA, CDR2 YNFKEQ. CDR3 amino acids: CASSQDRGGVQETQYF. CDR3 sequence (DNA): TGTGCCAGCAGCCAAGATCGCGGGGGAGTCCAAGAGACCCAGTACTTC.

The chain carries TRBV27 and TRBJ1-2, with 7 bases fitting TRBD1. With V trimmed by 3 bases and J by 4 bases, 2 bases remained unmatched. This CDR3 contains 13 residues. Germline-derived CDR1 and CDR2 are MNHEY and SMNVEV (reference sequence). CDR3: CASSFEGAYGYTF. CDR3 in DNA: TGTGCCAGCAGTTTCGAGGGGGCCTATGGCTACACCTTC.

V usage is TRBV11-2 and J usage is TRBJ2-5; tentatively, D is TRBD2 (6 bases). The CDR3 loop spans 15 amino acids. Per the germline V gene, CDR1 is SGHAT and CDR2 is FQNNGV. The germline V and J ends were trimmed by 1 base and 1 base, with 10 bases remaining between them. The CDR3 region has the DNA TGTGCCAGCAGCTTAGGGCTAGCGACCCAAGAGACCCAGTACTTC. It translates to CASSLGLATQETQYF.

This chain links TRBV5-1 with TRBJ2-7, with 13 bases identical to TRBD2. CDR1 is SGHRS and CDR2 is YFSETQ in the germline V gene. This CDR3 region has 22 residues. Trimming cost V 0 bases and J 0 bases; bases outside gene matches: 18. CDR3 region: CASSLGGLSWTSGGLSSYEQYF. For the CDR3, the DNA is TGCGCCAGCAGCTTGGGAGGGTTATCCTGGACTAGCGGGGGCCTTAGCTCCTACGAGCAGTACTTC.

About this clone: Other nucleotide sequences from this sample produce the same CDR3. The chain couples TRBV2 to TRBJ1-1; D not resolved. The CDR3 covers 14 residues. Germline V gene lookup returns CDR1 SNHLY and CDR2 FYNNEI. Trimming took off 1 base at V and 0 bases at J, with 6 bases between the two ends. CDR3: CASSEGGMNTEAFF. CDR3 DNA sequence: TGTGCCAGCAGTGAAGGAGGTATGAACACTGAAGCTTTCTTT.

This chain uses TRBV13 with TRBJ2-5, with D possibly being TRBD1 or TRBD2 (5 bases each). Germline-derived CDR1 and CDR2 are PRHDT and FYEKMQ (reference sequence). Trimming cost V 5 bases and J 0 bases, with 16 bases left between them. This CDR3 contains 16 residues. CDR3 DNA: TGTGCCAGCAGCCTCAAGACGGGGCCCAACCAAGAGACCCAGTACTTC. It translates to CASSLKTGPNQETQYF.

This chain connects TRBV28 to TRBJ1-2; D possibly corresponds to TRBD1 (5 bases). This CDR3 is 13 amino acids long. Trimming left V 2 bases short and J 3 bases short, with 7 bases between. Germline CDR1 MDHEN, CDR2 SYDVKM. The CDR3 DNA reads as TGTGCCAGCAGTTTAGGGGCTGACTATGGCTACACCTTC. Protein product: CASSLGADYGYTF.

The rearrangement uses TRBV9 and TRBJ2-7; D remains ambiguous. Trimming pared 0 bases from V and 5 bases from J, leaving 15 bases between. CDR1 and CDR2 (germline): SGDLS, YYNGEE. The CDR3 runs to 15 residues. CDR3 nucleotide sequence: TGTGCCAGCAGCGTAGATTCTGGATTGGGCGACGAGCAGTACTTC. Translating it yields CASSVDSGLGDEQYF.

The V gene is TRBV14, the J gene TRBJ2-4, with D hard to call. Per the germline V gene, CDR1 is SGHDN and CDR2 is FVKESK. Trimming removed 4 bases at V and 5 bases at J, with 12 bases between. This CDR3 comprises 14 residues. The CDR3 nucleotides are TGTGCCAGCAGCCCCTGGATTAATCAAAACATTCAGTACTTC. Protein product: CASSPWINQNIQYF.

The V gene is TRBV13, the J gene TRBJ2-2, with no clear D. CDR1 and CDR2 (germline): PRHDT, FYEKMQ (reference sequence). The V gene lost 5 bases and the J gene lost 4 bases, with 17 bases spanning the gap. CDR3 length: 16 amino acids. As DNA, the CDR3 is TGTGCCAGCAGCCAGTCCGCCCCGCCGGGCACCGGGGAGCTGTTTTTT. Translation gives CASSQSAPPGTGELFF.

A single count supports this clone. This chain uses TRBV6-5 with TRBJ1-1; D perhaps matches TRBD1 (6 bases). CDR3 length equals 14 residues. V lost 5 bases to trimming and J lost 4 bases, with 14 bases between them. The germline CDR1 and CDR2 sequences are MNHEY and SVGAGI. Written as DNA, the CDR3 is TGTGCCAGCAGTACAGGGTCATTATTCACTGAAGCTTTCTTT. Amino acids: CASSTGSLFTEAFF.

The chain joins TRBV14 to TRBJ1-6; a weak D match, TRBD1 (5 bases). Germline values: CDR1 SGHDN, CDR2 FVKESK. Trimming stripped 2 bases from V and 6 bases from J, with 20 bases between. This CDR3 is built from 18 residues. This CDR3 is CASSQSPGLRLGNSPLHF. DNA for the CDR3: TGTGCCAGCAGCCAATCACCGGGACTGAGACTGGGTAATTCACCCCTCCACTTT.